The following is a T cell receptor beta chain sequence with its context. Antigen: not known. 13 Jbeta primers and 60 Vbeta primers were used for the PCR. Clones were sequenced by immunoSEQ multiplex PCR, and TCRdb holds only the in-frame ones, with some missing. The sample lists some 120,000 clones, around 81% seen once, with under 4% in the top ten. The CDR3 length is 15 residues. Trimming took 1 base from V and 5 from J; bases not matched to a gene: 6. Germline assignment: CDR1 ENHRY and CDR2 SYGVKD. This sample is drawn from a study of cytomegalovirus exposure and HLA in healthy donors. Study observations and caveats: It was around 160 TCR beta chains that were listed as cytomegalovirus-associated. TCR beta sequences reportedly predicted most subjects' HLA-A and HLA-B alleles accurately. A later analysis linked a missense DCLRE1C variant to TCR beta V- and J-gene trimming.

The receptor comes from a woman in her 30s in good health and CMV-seronegative. Material for sequencing was PBMCs. The chain has TRBV10-3 and TRBJ2-7; 9 nucleotides match TRBD1. The CDR3 DNA reads as TGTGCCATCAGTGAGTGGCCGGGACAGGGTGACGAGCAGTACTTC. Protein sequence: CAISEWPGQGDEQYF.